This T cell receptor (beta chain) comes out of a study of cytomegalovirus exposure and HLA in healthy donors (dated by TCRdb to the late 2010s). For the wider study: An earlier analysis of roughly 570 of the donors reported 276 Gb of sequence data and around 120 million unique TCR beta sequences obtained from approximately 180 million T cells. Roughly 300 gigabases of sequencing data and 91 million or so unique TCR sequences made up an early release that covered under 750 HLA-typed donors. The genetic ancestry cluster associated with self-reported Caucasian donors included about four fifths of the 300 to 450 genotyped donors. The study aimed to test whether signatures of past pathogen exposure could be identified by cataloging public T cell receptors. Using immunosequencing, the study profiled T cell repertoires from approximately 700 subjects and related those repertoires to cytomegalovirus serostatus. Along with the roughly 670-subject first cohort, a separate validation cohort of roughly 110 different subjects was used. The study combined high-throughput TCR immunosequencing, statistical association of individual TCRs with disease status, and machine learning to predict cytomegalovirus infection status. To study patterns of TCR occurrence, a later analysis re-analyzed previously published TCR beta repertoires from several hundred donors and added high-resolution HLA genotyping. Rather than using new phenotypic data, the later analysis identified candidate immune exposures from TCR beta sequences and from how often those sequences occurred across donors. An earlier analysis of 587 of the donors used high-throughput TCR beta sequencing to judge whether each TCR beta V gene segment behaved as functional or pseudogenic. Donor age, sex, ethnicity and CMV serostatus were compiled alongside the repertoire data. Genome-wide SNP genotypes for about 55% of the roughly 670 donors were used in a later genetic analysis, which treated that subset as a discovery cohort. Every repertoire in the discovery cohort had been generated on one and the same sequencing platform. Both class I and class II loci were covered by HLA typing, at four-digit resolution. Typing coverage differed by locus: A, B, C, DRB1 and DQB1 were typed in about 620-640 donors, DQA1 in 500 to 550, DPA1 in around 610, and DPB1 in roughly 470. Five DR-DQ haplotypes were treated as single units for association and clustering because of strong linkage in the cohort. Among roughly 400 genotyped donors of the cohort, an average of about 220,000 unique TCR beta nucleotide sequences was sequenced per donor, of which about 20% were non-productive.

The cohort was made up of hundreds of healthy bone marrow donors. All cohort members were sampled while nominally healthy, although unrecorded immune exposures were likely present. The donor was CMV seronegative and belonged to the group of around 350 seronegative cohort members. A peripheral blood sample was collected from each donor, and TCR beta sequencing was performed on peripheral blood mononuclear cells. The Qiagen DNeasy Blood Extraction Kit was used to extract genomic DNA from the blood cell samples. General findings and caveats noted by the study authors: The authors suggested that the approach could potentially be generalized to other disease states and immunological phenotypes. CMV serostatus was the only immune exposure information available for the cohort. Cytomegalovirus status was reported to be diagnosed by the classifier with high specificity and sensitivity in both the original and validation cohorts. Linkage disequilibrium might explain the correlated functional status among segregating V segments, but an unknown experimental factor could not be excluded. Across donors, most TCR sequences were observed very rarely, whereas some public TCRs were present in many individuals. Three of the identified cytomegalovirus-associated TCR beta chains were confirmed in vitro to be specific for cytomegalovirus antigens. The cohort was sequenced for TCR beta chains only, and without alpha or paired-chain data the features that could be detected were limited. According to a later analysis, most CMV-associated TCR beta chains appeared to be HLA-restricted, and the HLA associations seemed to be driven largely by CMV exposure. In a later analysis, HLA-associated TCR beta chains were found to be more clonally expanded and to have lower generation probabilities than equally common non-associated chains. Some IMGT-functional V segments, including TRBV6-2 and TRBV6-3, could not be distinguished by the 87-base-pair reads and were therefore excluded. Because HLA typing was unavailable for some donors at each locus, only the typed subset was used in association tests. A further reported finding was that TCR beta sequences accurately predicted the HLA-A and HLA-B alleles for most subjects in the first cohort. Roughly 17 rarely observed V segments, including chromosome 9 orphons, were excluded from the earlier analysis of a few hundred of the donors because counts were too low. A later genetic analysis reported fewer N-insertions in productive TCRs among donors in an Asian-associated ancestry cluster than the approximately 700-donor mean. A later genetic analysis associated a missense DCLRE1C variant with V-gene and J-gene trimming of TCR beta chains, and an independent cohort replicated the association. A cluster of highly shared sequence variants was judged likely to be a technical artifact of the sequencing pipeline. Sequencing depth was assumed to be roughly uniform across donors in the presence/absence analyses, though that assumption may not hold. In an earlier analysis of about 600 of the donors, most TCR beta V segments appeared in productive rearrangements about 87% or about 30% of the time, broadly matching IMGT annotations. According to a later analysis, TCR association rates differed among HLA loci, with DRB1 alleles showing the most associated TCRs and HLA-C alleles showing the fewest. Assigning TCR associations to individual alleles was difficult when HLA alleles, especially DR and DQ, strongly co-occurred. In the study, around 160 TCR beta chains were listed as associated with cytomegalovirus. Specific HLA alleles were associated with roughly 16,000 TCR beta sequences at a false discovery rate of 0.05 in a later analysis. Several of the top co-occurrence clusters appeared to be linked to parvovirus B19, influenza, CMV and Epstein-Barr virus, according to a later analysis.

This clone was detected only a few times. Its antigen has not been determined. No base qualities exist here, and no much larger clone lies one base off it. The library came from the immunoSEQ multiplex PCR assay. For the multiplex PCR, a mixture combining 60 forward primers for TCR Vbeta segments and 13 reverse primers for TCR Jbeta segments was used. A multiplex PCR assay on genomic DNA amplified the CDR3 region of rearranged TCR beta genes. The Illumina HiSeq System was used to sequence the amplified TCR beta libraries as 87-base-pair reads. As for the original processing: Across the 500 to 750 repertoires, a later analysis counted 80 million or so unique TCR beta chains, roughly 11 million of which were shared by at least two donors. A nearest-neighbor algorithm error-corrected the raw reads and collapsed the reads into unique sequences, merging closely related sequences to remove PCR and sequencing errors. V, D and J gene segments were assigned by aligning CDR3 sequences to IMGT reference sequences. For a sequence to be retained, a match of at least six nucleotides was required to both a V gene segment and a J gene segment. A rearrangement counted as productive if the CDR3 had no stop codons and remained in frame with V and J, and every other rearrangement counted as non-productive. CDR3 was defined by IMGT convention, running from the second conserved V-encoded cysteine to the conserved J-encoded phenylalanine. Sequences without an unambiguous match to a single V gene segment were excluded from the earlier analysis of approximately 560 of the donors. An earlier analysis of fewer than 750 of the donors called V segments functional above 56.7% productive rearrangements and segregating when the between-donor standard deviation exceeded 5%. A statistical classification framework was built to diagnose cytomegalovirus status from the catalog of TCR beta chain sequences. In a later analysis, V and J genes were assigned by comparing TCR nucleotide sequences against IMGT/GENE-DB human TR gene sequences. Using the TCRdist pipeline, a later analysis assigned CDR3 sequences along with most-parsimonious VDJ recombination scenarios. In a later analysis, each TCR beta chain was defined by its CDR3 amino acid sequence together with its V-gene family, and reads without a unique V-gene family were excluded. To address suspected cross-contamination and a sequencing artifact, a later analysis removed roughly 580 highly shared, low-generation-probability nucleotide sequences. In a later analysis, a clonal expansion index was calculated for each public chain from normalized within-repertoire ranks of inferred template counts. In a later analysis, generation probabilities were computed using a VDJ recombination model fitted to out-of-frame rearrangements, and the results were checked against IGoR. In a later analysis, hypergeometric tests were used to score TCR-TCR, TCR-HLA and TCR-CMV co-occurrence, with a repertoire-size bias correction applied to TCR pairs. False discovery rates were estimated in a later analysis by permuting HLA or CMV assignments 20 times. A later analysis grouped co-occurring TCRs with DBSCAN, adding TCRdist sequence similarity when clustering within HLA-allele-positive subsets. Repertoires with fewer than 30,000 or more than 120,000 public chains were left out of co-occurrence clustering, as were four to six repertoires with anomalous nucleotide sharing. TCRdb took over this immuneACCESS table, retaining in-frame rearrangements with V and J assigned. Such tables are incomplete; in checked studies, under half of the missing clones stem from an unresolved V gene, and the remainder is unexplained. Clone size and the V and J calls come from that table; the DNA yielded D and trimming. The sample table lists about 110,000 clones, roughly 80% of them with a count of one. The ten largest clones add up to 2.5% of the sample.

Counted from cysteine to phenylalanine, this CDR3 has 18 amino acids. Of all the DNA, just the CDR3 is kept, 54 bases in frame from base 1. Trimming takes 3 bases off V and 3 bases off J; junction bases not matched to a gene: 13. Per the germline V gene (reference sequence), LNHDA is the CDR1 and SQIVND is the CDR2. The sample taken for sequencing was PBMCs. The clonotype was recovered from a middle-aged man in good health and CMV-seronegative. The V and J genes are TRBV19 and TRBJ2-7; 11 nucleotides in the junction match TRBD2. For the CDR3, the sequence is CASSIALAGGLRGYEQYF. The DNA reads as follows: TGTGCCAGTAGTATCGCCCTAGCGGGGGGCCTCCGAGGCTACGAGCAGTACTTC.